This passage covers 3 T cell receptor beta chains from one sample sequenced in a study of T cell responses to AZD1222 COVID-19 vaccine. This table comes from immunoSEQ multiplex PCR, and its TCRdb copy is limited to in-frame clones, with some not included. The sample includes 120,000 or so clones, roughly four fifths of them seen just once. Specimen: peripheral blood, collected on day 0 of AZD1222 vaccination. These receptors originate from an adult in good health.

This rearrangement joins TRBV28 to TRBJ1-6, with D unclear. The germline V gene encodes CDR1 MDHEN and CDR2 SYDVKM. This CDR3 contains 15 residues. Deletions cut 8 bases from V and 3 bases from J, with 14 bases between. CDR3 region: CASGLGGNYNSPLHF. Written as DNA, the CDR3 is TGTGCCAGCGGGTTGGGAGGGAACTATAATTCACCCCTCCACTTT.

The CDR3 DNA sequence: TGTGCCAGTATTGCGCGGGGCTCTGGAAACACCATATATTTT. Its translation is CASIARGSGNTIYF. V gene TRBV19 combines with J gene TRBJ1-3; no reliable D call. Trimming stripped 7 bases from V and 0 bases from J, with 10 bases between. CDR1 and CDR2 (germline): LNHDA, SQIVND (reference sequence). The CDR3 is 14 residues long.

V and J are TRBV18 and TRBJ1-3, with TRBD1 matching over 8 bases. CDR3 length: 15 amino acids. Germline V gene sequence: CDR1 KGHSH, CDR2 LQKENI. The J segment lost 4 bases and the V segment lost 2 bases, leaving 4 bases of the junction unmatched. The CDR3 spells CASSPATGVGNTIYF. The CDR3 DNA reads TGTGCCAGCTCACCAGCGACAGGGGTGGGAAACACCATATATTTT.